This T cell receptor (beta chain) was sequenced for a study of blood T cell repertoires in COVID-19. For the study at large: PBMCs, B-cell-depleted T cells, or T cells were the source of the cDNA or gDNA that made up the material.

The CDR3 runs to 12 residues. With 7 bases removed from V and 6 bases from J, the gap between germline ends came to 12 bases. Germline V gene data show CDR1 as SQVTM and CDR2 as ANQGSEA. Here immunoSEQ multiplex PCR was the method, and the copy in TCRdb shows in-frame clones only, minus some. The profile shows some 260,000 clones, about nine tenths of them singletons. The Seattle patients, enrolled during active infection, were followed longitudinally. Sequenced material: peripheral blood. V usage is TRBV29-1 and J usage is TRBJ2-2; no clear D. The TCR comes from a woman aged 25 to 39 with COVID-19, enrolled during active disease. Here the CDR3 reads CSAEDEPGELFF. The CDR3 DNA sequence: TGCAGCGCAGAAGATGAGCCCGGGGAGCTGTTTTTT.